This TCR beta chain was found in a study of blood T cell repertoires in COVID-19. The overall study: Specimens from acute and convalescent COVID-19 originated in the United States, Italy and Spain. T cells, B-cell-depleted T cells, or PBMCs provided the cDNA or gDNA that served as material.

The authors' processing: How many nucleated cells were present was estimated from reference gene primer amplification. Measured with immunoSEQ multiplex PCR; TCRdb has only the in-frame clones, and not every one. V, J and clone size derive from that table, while D and trimming were established from the DNA sequence. The data hold just over 25,000 clones, with around 90% observed a single time. This CDR3 region has 13 residues. The V gene's germline CDR1 is SGHRS and CDR2 YFSETQ. V was shortened by 7 bases and J by 6 bases, with 14 bases between the two germline ends. The rearrangement uses TRBV5-1 and TRBJ2-1; D is perhaps TRBD2 (5 bases). Sequencing was carried out using peripheral blood. This TCR was recovered from a man in his sixties or seventies with acute or convalescent COVID-19. For the CDR3, the DNA is TGCGCCAGCGTCGGGGTAAAGGGCAATGAGCAGTTCTTC. This gives the protein CASVGVKGNEQFF.